A selection of T cell receptor beta chains follows, all from one sample in a study of T cell responses to AZD1222 COVID-19 vaccine. TCRdb's table, derived via immunoSEQ multiplex PCR, lists solely in-frame clones and lacks some. The repertoire consists of tens of thousands of clones, with roughly 80% occurring once and the leading ten covering more than 20%. This specimen consisted of peripheral blood, obtained on day 0 of MenACWY control vaccination. The receptors were gathered from an adult in good health. Each CDR3 is given with its conserved first and last residue. Each record gives: D gene, clone size, CDR3 length, J gene, V gene, CDR3 protein, CDR3 DNA. D genes are given only for firm matches. A row's size may be missing; if present it is once, few, many or a size class.

>.|.|12|TRBJ1-1|TRBV12-3/TRBV12-4
CASRPGNREAFF
TGTGCCAGCAGGCCAGGCAACCGTGAAGCTTTCTTT
>.|.|15|TRBJ1-2|TRBV28
CASGRPEWAFYGYTF
TGTGCCAGCGGGCGGCCTGAGTGGGCCTTCTATGGCTACACCTTC
>.|.|14|TRBJ2-3|TRBV5-4
CASSSGQSTDTQYF
TGTGCCAGCAGCTCCGGACAGAGCACAGATACGCAGTATTTT
>TRBD2|few|14|TRBJ2-4|TRBV28
CATEGTRRPNIQYF
TGTGCCACCGAGGGGACTAGGCGACCAAACATTCAGTACTTC
>.|.|14|TRBJ1-2|TRBV11-2
CASSLSERVYGYTF
TGTGCCAGCAGCCTGTCGGAGAGGGTCTATGGCTACACCTTC
>TRBD2|.|14|TRBJ2-4|TRBV7-2
CASSLAGLAGGLDF
TGTGCCAGCAGCTTAGCCGGACTAGCGGGGGGTTTGGACTTC
>TRBD1|.|13|TRBJ1-1|TRBV7-9
CASSYAIQGGAFF
TGTGCCAGCAGCTACGCTATCCAGGGGGGTGCTTTCTTT
>.|.|15|TRBJ1-2|TRBV27
CASSNLGGTNYGYTF
TGTGCCAGCAGTAATCTAGGGGGAACTAACTATGGCTACACCTTC
>TRBD1|.|18|TRBJ2-1|TRBV2
CAGDGTGGPKSSYNEQFF
TGTGCCGGAGACGGGACAGGGGGACCTAAAAGCTCCTACAATGAGCAGTTCTTC
>.|.|13|TRBJ1-1|TRBV25-1
CASSVSVGQEAFF
TGTGCCAGCAGTGTATCCGTCGGGCAGGAAGCTTTCTTT
>.|few|12|TRBJ1-5|TRBV2
CASSEGLGPQHF
TGTGCCAGCAGTGAAGGCCTCGGCCCCCAGCATTTT
>.|.|11|TRBJ1-1|TRBV10-2
CASTRAEEAFF
TGCGCCAGCACTAGGGCCGAAGAGGCTTTCTTT
>.|once|20|TRBJ2-6|TRBV14
CASSQEKERAIFSGANVLTF
TGTGCCAGCAGCCAAGAAAAAGAAAGGGCGATCTTCTCTGGGGCCAACGTCCTGACTTTC
>.|once|12|TRBJ1-2|TRBV6-1
CASSDRIDGYTF
TGTGCCAGCAGTGACAGGATCGATGGCTACACCTTC
>.|.|11|TRBJ2-7|TRBV30
CAWSTSYEQYF
TGTGCCTGGAGCACCTCCTACGAGCAGTACTTC
>.|.|12|TRBJ1-3|TRBV28
CASSRSGNTIYF
TGTGCCAGCAGCCGATCCGGAAACACCATATATTTT
>.|.|16|TRBJ2-6|TRBV18
CASSPSIGVGANVLTF
TGTGCCAGCTCACCATCTATAGGGGTTGGGGCCAACGTCCTGACTTTC
>.|.|12|TRBJ1-2|TRBV29-1
CSARQANYGYTF
TGCAGTGCACGACAGGCTAACTATGGCTACACCTTC
>TRBD1|.|16|TRBJ1-2|TRBV7-2
CASSLGFGTVINGYTF
TGTGCCAGCAGCTTAGGGTTCGGGACAGTGATAAATGGCTACACCTTC
>.|once|13|TRBJ1-3|TRBV11-2
CASSLDRDNTIYF
TGTGCCAGCAGCTTAGACAGGGACAACACCATATATTTT
>.|once|15|TRBJ1-1|TRBV28
CASSTSGVLATEAFF
.
>TRBD1|.|15|TRBJ1-6|TRBV19
CASSKQGLGNSPLHF
TGTGCCAGTAGTAAACAGGGGCTTGGGAATTCACCCCTCCACTTT
>.|.|15|TRBJ1-6|TRBV6-5
CASSFRPTYNSPLHF
TGTGCCAGCAGTTTCCGACCCACCTATAATTCACCCCTCCACTTT
>.|.|14|TRBJ2-1|TRBV19
CASSIALVLNEQFF
TGTGCCAGTAGTATCGCCCTAGTTCTCAATGAGCAGTTCTTC
>.|.|12|TRBJ1-1|TRBV10-3
CATSGGGTEAFF
TGTGCCACCTCGGGAGGGGGAACTGAAGCTTTCTTT
>.|.|12|TRBJ2-1|TRBV12-3/TRBV12-4
CASSLDTREQFF
TGTGCCAGCAGTTTGGACACCAGAGAGCAGTTCTTC
>.|once|19|TRBJ2-1|TRBV6-7
CASSYPALAGAAVRNEQFF
TGTGCCAGCAGTTACCCCGCGCTTGCGGGGGCGGCTGTTCGCAATGAGCAGTTCTTC
>.|.|16|TRBJ2-3|TRBV9
CASSAKGGSTTDTQYF
TGTGCCAGCAGCGCGAAAGGAGGGAGTACTACAGATACGCAGTATTTT
>.|.|12|TRBJ1-2|TRBV9
CASSTQWYGYTF
TGTGCCAGCAGCACCCAGTGGTATGGCTACACCTTC
>.|.|14|TRBJ1-6|TRBV7-8
CASSLGRDQFPLHF
TGTGCCAGCAGCCTGGGACGGGATCAATTCCCCCTCCACTTT
>TRBD1|.|15|TRBJ1-6|TRBV11-2
CASRTLRGLGSPLHF
TGTGCCAGCAGGACCCTCAGGGGGCTGGGGTCACCCCTCCACTTT
>.|.|12|TRBJ2-7|TRBV2
CASKVRSIEQYF
TGTGCCAGCAAAGTACGCTCTATCGAGCAGTACTTC
>.|.|16|TRBJ1-1|TRBV9
CASSVAIGITNTEAFF
TGTGCCAGCAGCGTAGCTATAGGGATAACAAACACTGAAGCTTTCTTT
>.|.|14|TRBJ1-4|TRBV4-1
CASSQDSQNEKLFF
TGCGCCAGCAGCCAAGATTCGCAAAATGAAAAACTGTTTTTT
>.|.|14|TRBJ1-1|TRBV15
CATSRDLASTEAFF
TGTGCCACCAGCAGAGATCTGGCTTCCACTGAAGCTTTCTTT
>.|.|14|TRBJ2-7|TRBV21-1
CASSKTANYYEQYF
TGTGCCAGCAGCAAAACCGCCAATTACTACGAGCAGTACTTC
>TRBD1|.|15|TRBJ2-5|TRBV5-8
CASSGQGLYQETQYF
TGTGCCAGCAGCGGACAGGGGCTTTACCAAGAGACCCAGTACTTC
>.|.|14|TRBJ2-2|TRBV5-1
CASRQGPGTGELFF
TGCGCCAGCAGGCAGGGGCCTGGCACCGGGGAGCTGTTTTTT
>.|.|14|TRBJ1-1|TRBV27
CASSPITGNTEAFF
TGTGCCAGCAGCCCCATCACGGGGAACACTGAAGCTTTCTTT
>.|few|13|TRBJ1-2|TRBV2
CASGPKGGYGYTF
TGTGCCAGCGGGCCCAAGGGAGGCTATGGCTACACCTTC
>.|.|17|TRBJ1-5|TRBV5-6
CASSFFGREDSNQPQHF
TGTGCCAGCAGCTTCTTTGGTAGGGAGGATAGCAATCAGCCCCAGCATTTT
>.|once|11|TRBJ1-2|TRBV30
CAHMGGHGYTF
TGTGCCCATATGGGGGGGCATGGCTACACCTTC
>.|few|13|TRBJ1-2|TRBV19
CASRGGRGYGYTF
TGTGCCAGTCGAGGGGGAAGGGGCTATGGCTACACCTTC
>.|once|11|TRBJ2-7|TRBV28
CASSLEYEQYF
TGTGCCAGCAGTTTAGAGTACGAGCAGTACTTC
>TRBD1|.|17|TRBJ1-1|TRBV7-6
CASSLRQGSSSNTEAFF
TGTGCCAGCAGCCTCCGACAGGGGTCCTCTTCGAACACTGAAGCTTTCTTT
>.|.|13|TRBJ2-7|TRBV5-4
CASSLDMTYEQYF
TGTGCCAGCAGCTTGGACATGACCTACGAGCAGTACTTC
>TRBD1|.|15|TRBJ2-5|TRBV6-5
CASSSGQGRVETQYF
TGTGCCAGCAGTTCGGGACAGGGCAGGGTGGAGACCCAGTACTTC
>TRBD1|.|16|TRBJ1-5|TRBV28
CASSTTGAYSNQPQHF
TGTGCCAGCAGTACCACAGGGGCCTATAGCAATCAGCCCCAGCATTTT